The T cell receptor (beta chain) under discussion was sequenced for a study of blood T cells in healthy people across ages. For the study at large: Capture via template switching afforded approximately one barcoded beta molecule per two T cells.

Study-wide results and caveats: Using unsorted PBMCs precluded a conclusive naive versus antigen-experienced comparison.

It was with a sample-barcoded 5' primer and a J-beta primer mix that a second PCR of about 6 to 12 cycles was run. TCRdb called the 5' RACE reads again in MiXCR, with one record for every CDR3 protein. The sample includes over a million distinct CDR3 sequences, around 45% of them seen just once. The CDR3 is made up of 15 amino acids. Germline lookup yields CDR1 ENHRY and CDR2 SYGVKD. In regard to this clonotype: The antigen remains undetermined.

The chain combines TRBV10-3 with TRBJ2-4, with a possible D match to TRBD1 (7 bases). The J call may be incorrect, as the DNA end agrees better with TRBJ2-7. Specimen: blood. The clonotype originates from a woman in her sixties or seventies in good health. CDR3 nucleotides: TGTGCCATCGGGGGGACAGACCACACATCCAACGAGCAGTACTTC. Encoded protein: CAIGGTDHTSNEQYF.